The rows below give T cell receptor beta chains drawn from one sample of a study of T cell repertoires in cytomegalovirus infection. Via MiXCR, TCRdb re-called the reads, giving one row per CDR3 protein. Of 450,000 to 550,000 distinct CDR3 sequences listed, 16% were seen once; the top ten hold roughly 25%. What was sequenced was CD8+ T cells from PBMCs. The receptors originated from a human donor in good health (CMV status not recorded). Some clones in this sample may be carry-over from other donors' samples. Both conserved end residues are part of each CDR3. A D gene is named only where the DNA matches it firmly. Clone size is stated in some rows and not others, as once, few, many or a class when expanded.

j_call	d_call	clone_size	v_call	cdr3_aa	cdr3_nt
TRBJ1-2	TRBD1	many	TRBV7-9	CASSYGTGGDYGYTF	TGTGCCAGCAGCTACGGGACAGGGGGCGACTATGGCTACACCTTC
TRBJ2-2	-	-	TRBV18	CASSPLAPPVFDTGELFF	TGTGCCAGCTCACCACTTGCTCCCCCTGTATTCGACACCGGGGAGCTGTTTTTT
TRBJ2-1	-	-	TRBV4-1	CASTLSGTGNNEQFF	TGCGCCAGCACCCTCAGCGGAACCGGCAACAATGAGCAGTTCTTC
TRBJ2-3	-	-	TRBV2	CASSEASSEPSTDTQYF	TGTGCCAGCAGTGAAGCAAGTAGCGAGCCTAGCACAGATACGCAGTATTTT
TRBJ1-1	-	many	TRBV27	CASSPSTDTEAFF	TGTGCCAGCAGTCCTTCAACAGACACTGAAGCTTTCTTT
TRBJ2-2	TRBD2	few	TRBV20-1	CSARVSGGNTGELFF	TGCAGTGCTAGAGTCAGCGGGGGGAACACCGGGGAGCTGTTTTTT
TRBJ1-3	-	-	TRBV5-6	CASSFGLGALSGNTIYF	TGTGCCAGCAGCTTCGGGCTGGGGGCCCTCTCTGGAAACACCATATATTTT
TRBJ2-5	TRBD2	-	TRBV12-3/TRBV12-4	CASSWSGRALRETQYF	TGTGCCAGCAGTTGGAGCGGGAGGGCCCTCCGAGAGACCCAGTACTTC
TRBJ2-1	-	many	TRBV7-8	CASSYTPQGDEQFF	TGTGCCAGCAGCTATACTCCGCAGGGCGATGAGCAGTTCTTC
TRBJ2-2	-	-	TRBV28	CASSSLLGTGELFF	TGTGCCAGCAGTTCCCTTCTGGGTACCGGGGAGCTGTTTTTT
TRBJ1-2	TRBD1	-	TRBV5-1	CASSLVLTGGYGYTF	TGCGCCAGCAGCTTGGTTCTGACAGGGGGATATGGCTACACCTTC
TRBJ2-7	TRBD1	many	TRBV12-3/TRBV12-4	CASSRQGAYEQYF	TGTGCCAGCAGTAGACAGGGGGCCTACGAGCAGTACTTC
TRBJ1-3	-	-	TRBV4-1	CASSPGPRERNTIYF	TGTGCCAGCAGCCCGGGACCAAGGGAAAGAAACACCATATATTTT
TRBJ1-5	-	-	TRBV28	CASSSPGKQPQHF	TGTGCCAGCAGTTCCCCAGGGAAACAGCCCCAGCATTTT
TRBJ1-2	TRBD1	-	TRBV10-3	CATHEGAYGYTF	TGTGCCACCCATGAGGGGGCCTATGGCTACACCTTC
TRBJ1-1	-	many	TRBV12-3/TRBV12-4	CASSLRGEAFF	TGTGCCAGCAGCCTACGGGGTGAAGCTTTCTTT
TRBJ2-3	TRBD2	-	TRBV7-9	CASGLASTDTQYF	TGTGCCAGCGGACTAGCCAGCACAGATACGCAGTATTTT
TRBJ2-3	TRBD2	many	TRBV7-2	CASSYRVAGRTDTQYF	TGTGCCAGCAGCTACAGGGTAGCGGGGCGTACAGATACGCAGTATTTT
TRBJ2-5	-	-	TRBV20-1	CSALDRGYQETQYF	TGCAGTGCCCTAGACCGGGGTTACCAAGAGACCCAGTACTTC
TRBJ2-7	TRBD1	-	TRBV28	CASSTYRTGTTYEQYF	TGTGCCAGCTCCACATATAGGACAGGGACAACCTACGAGCAGTACTTC
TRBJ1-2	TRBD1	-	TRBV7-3	CAIAPRTGISRGATF	TGTGCCATTGCTCCTCGGACAGGGATAAGTCGTGGCGCCACCTTC
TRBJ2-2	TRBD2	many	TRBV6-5	CASSQWLAGGPGTGELFF	TGTGCCAGCAGTCAGTGGCTAGCGGGGGGGCCGGGCACCGGGGAGCTGTTTTTT
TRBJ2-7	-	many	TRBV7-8	CASSPWTEHSGEQYF	TGTGCCAGCAGCCCATGGACAGAACACTCGGGGGAGCAGTACTTC
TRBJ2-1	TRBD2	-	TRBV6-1	CATSRLAGRNEQFF	TGTGCCACTAGTAGGCTAGCGGGACGCAATGAGCAGTTCTTC
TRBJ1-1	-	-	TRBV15	CATSRDGGRSTEAFF	TGTGCCACCAGCAGAGATGGGGGGCGGAGCACTGAAGCTTTCTTT
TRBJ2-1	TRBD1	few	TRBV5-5	CASNVLRDRVNEQFF	TGTGCCAGCAACGTGCTCCGGGACAGGGTCAATGAGCAGTTCTTC
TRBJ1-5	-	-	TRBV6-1	CASSENQPQHF	TGTGCCAGCAGTGAAAATCAGCCCCAGCATTTT
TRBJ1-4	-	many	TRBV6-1	CASSESTDNEKLFF	TGTGCCAGCAGTGAAAGCACTGACAATGAAAAACTGTTTTTT
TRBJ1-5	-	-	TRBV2	CASSDSGNQPQHF	TGTGCCAGCAGTGACAGTGGCAATCAGCCCCAGCATTTT
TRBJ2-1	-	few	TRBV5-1	CASSFSPGDEQFF	TGCGCCAGCAGCTTCTCCCCCGGGGATGAGCAGTTCTTC
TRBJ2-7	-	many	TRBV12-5	CASGFHSYEQYF	TGTGCTAGTGGTTTCCACTCCTACGAGCAGTACTTC
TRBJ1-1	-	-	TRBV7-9	CASSSKPHGAFF	TGTGCCAGCAGCTCCAAACCTCATGGGGCTTTCTTT
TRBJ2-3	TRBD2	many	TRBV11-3	CASSLDGSGRAGDTQYF	TGTGCCAGCAGCTTAGATGGTAGCGGGAGGGCCGGAGATACGCAGTATTTT
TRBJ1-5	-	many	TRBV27	CASRGPTGQPQHF	TGTGCCAGCCGGGGACCAACTGGTCAGCCCCAGCATTTT
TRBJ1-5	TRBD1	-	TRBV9	CASSTTGYSNQPQHF	TGTGCCAGCAGCACGACAGGGTATAGCAATCAGCCCCAGCATTTT
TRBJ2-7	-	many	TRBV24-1	CATSDLNQGKGVYEQYF	TGTGCCACCAGTGACCTGAACCAAGGGAAAGGAGTCTACGAGCAGTACTTC
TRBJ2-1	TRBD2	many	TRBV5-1	CASSLRTSETYNEQFF	TGCGCCAGCAGCTTACGGACTAGCGAAACCTACAATGAGCAGTTCTTC
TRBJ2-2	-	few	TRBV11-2	CASSLMTRETGELFF	TGTGCCAGCAGCTTAATGACGCGGGAAACCGGGGAGCTGTTTTTT
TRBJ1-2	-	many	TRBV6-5	CASSYGGGRGSNYGYTF	TGTGCCAGCAGTTACGGTGGCGGCAGGGGCTCCAACTATGGCTACACCTTC
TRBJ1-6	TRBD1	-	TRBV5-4	CASRTGDSPLHF	TGTGCCAGCAGGACAGGGGATTCACCCCTCCACTTT
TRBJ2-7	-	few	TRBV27	CASSLYSRLVGSDYEQYF	TGTGCCAGCAGTTTATATAGCCGACTAGTGGGGAGTGATTACGAGCAGTACTTC
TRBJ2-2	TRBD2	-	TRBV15	CATSRATAGGPLYGGELFF	TGTGCCACCAGCAGAGCTACAGCGGGGGGCCCCCTTTACGGCGGGGAGCTGTTTTTT
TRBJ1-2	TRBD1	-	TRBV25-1	CASSEYGEGADLGYTF	TGTGCCAGCAGTGAATATGGGGAGGGGGCGGATTTAGGCTACACCTTC
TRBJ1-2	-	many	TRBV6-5	CASSYGRALHYGYTF	TGTGCCAGCAGTTACGGCAGGGCCCTCCACTATGGCTACACCTTC
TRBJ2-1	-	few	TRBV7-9	CASSPWASREQFF	TGTGCCAGCAGCCCTTGGGCTAGCAGGGAGCAGTTCTTC
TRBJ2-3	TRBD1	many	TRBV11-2	CASSFTGGSADTQYF	TGTGCCAGCAGCTTCACAGGGGGCAGCGCAGATACGCAGTATTTT
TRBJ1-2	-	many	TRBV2	CASSGRGYTF	TGTGCCAGCAGTGGGCGTGGCTACACCTTC